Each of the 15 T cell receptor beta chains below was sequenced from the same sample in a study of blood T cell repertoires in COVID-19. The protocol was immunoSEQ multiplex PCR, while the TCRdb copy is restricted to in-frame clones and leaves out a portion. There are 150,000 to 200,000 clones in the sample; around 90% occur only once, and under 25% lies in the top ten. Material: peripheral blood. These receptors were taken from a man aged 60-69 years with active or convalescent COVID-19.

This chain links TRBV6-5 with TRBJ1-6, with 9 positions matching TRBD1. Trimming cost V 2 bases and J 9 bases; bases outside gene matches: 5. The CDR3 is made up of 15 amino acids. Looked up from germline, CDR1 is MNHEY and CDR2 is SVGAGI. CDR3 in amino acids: CASSYGRDRASPLHF. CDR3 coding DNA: TGTGCCAGCAGTTACGGCCGGGACAGGGCTTCACCCCTCCACTTT.

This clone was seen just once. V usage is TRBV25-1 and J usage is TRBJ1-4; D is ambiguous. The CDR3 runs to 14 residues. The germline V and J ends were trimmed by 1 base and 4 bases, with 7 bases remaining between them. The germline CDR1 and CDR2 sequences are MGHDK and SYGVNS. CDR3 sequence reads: CASSESGSNEKLFF. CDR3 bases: TGTGCCAGCAGTGAATCGGGGAGTAATGAAAAACTGTTTTTT.

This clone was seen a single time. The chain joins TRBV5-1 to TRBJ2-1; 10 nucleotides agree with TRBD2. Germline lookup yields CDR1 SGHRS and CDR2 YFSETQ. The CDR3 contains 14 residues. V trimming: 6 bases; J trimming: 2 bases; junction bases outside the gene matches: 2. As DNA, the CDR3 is TGCGCCAGCACCCTAGCGGGGGCCTACAATGAGCAGTTCTTC. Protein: CASTLAGAYNEQFF.

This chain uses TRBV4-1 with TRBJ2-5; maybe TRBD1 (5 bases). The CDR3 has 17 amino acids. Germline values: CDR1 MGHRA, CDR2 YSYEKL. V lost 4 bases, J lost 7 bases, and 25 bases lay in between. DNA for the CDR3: TGCGCCAGCAGCCCAGGAAATGCAAGGACATCTCGCGGGACCCAGTACTTC. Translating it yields CASSPGNARTSRGTQYF.

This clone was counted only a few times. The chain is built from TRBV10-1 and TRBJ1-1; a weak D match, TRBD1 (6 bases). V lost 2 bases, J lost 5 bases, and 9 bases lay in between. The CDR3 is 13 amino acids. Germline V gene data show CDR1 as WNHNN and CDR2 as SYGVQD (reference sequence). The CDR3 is CASSEDRRTEAFF. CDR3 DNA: TGCGCCAGCAGTGAGGACAGGAGGACTGAAGCTTTCTTT.

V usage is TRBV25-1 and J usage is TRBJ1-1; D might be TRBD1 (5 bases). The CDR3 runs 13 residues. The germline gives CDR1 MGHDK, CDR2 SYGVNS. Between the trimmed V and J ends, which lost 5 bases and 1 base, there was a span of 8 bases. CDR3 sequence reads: CASSRQPNTEAFF. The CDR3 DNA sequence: TGTGCCAGCAGTCGACAGCCGAACACTGAAGCTTTCTTT.

DNA for the CDR3: TGTGCCAGCGGTGGTAGTAGCGGGGGGCTTAGCACAGATACGCAGTATTTT. This sequence encodes CASGGSSGGLSTDTQYF. This chain connects TRBV2 to TRBJ2-3; TRBD2 agrees at 10 bases. The V gene's germline CDR1 is SNHLY and CDR2 FYNNEI. This CDR3 contains 17 residues. V dropped 8 bases and J dropped 0; count of bases not matched to a gene: 11.

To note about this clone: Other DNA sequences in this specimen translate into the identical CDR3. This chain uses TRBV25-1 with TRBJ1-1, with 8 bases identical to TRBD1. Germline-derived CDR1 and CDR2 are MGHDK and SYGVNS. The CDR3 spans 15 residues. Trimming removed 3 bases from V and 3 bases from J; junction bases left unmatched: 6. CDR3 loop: CASSDPGQGDTEAFF. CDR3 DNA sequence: TGTGCCAGCAGTGATCCTGGACAGGGAGACACTGAAGCTTTCTTT.

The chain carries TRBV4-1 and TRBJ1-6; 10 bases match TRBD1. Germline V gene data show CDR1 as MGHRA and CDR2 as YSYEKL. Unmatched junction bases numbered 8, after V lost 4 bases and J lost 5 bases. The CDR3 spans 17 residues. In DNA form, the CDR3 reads TGCGCCAGCAGCCCAAGACGGGACAGGGGAAATAATTCACCCCTCCACTTT. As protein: CASSPRRDRGNNSPLHF.

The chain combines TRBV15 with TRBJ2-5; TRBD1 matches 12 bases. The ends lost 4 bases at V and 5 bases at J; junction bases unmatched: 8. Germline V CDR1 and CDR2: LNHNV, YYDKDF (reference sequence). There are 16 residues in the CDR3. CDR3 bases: TGTGCCACCAGCACCTGGGGACAGGGGGCCGGGGAGACCCAGTACTTC. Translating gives CATSTWGQGAGETQYF.

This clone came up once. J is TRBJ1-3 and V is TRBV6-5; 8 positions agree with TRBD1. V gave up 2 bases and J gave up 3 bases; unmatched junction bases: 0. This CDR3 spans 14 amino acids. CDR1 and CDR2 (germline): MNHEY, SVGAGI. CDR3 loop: CASSYGQGGNTIYF. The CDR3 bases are TGTGCCAGCAGTTACGGACAGGGTGGAAACACCATATATTTT.

CDR3 sequence reads: CASSSTQGYEKLFF. DNA of the CDR3: TGCGCCAGCAGCTCCACACAGGGTTATGAAAAACTGTTTTTT. This rearrangement joins TRBV4-1 to TRBJ1-4; D might be TRBD1 (6 bases). The CDR3 loop spans 14 amino acids. Germline V gives CDR1 MGHRA, CDR2 YSYEKL. V was cut by 5 bases and J by 6 bases, with 13 bases left in between.

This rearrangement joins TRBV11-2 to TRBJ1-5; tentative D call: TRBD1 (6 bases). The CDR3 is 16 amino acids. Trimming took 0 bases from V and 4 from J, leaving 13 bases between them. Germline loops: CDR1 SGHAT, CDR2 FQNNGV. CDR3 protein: CASSLDGGGANQPQHF. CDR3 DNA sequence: TGTGCCAGCAGCTTAGATGGGGGGGGCGCGAATCAGCCCCAGCATTTT.

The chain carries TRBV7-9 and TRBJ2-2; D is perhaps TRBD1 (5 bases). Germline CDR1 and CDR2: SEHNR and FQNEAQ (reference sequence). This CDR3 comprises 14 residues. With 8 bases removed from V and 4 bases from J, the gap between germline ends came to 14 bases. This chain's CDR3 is CASLQGQTTGELFF. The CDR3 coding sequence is TGTGCCAGCCTTCAGGGCCAGACCACCGGGGAGCTGTTTTTT.

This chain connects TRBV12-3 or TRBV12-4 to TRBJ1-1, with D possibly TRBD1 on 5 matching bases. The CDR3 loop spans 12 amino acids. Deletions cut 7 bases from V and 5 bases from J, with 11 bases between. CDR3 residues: CASTFGGTEAFF. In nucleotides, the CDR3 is TGTGCCAGCACCTTCGGGGGGACTGAAGCTTTCTTT.